The clone carrying this TCR beta chain has only a few counts. What it binds is unknown. These data are taken from a study of T cell repertoires in cytomegalovirus infection. Study-wide background: Shared public TCR beta signatures pointed to both CMV infection and a matching HLA type.

Using its own MiXCR run on the reads, TCRdb lists one record per CDR3 protein. The sample shows about 920,000 distinct CDR3 sequences, approximately 31% of them seen only once. The germline V gene has CDR1 DFQATT and CDR2 SNEGSKA (reference sequence). CDR3 length: 14 amino acids. V lost 5 bases and J lost 8; bases outside the gene matches: 8. This clonotype was obtained from a human donor in good health (CMV status not recorded). Some clones in this sample may be carry-over from other donors' samples. V is TRBV20-1 and J is TRBJ1-6; 8 bases agree with TRBD1. Sequencing used cultured CD8+ T cells from PBMCs, obtained from culture after CMV antigen stimulation. CDR3 coding DNA: TGCAGTGCTCTTTTTCGCAGGGGGCATTCACCCCTCCACTTT. This translates into CSALFRRGHSPLHF.